Listed here are 4 T cell receptor beta chains from one sample, sequenced in a study of blood T cell repertoires in COVID-19. Sequenced by immunoSEQ multiplex PCR; TCRdb stores in-frame clones only, minus some. Of 200,000 or so clones in the sample, 85% to 90% were seen once. Sample: peripheral blood. The receptors were gathered from a man older than 75 with acute or convalescent COVID-19.

This chain connects TRBV19 to TRBJ2-1, with TRBD2 identical over 9 bases. Germline V lookup: CDR1 LNHDA, CDR2 SQIVND (reference sequence). The CDR3 is 17 residues long. The V gene end was trimmed by 6 bases and the J gene end by 8 bases; junction bases not matched to a gene: 17. CDR3 nucleotide sequence: TGTGCCAGTAGGATCCACTCTTTAGCGGGAGAGGGCGATGAGCAGTTCTTC. This gives the protein CASRIHSLAGEGDEQFF.

V and J are TRBV12-3 or TRBV12-4 and TRBJ2-2, with D possibly matching TRBD1 (6 bases). The CDR3 extends over 13 amino acids. With 6 bases removed from V and 6 bases from J, the gap between germline ends came to 11 bases. CDR3 sequence (DNA): TGTGCCAGCAGCCGACAGGCAGCCGGGGAGCTGTTTTTT. Residues: CASSRQAAGELFF.

The J gene is TRBJ1-5, the V gene TRBV18; tentative D call: TRBD1 (5 bases). Per germline, CDR1 KGHSH and CDR2 LQKENI. Trimming pared 2 bases from V and 3 bases from J, leaving 11 bases between. The CDR3 covers 15 residues. Here the CDR3 reads CASSPSRDYNQPQHF. The CDR3 DNA reads as TGTGCCAGCTCACCAAGCAGGGACTACAATCAGCCCCAGCATTTT.

The chain uses TRBV5-1 and TRBJ2-1, with 14 bases matching TRBD2. CDR3 length equals 19 residues. Germline V gene data show CDR1 as SGHRS and CDR2 as YFSETQ. After removal of 0 bases from V and 2 bases from J, the junction contained 7 bases not matched to a gene. The CDR3 region is CASSLGNGLAGGPYNEQFF. CDR3 nucleotide sequence: TGCGCCAGCAGCTTGGGGAATGGACTAGCGGGGGGACCCTACAATGAGCAGTTCTTC.